This T cell receptor beta chain was observed in a study of shared clonotypes between healthy human individuals. About the study: Serving as donors were a couple of women and a few men, whose ages spanned 18 to 49. The study, taken as a whole, reports: Genetic and exposure-history diversity was limited by the few donors.

Positively selected for CCR7, the CD45RO-negative cells used as naive CD8 cells excluded terminally differentiated effector memory CD45RA+ cells. Measured with immunoSEQ multiplex PCR; TCRdb has only the in-frame clones, and not every one. The table lists around 2.1 million clones, 90% to 95% of them singletons. Regarding this clone: The target antigen is unknown.

Germline V CDR1 and CDR2: MDHEN, SYDVKM. The CDR3 is 15 amino acids. V shed 9 bases and J 7 bases; nucleotides not matched to a gene: 11. The chain combines TRBV28 with TRBJ2-2; 10 bases match TRBD1. Sequenced input: naive CD8+ T cells from PBMCs. The TCR comes from a young man in good health. Some clones in this sample may be carry-over from other donors' samples. CDR3 sequence: CASFTGTGVDGELFF. The CDR3 bases are TGTGCCAGTTTCACCGGGACAGGGGTGGACGGGGAGCTGTTTTTT.